This T cell receptor (beta chain) comes out of a study of low-dose radiotherapy and immunotherapy resistance in tumors. The time point here: after trial treatment. The treatment: LDRT plus nivolumab, ipilimumab, low-dose cyclophosphamide and aspirin (RACIN trial). Looked up from germline, CDR1 is LNHNV and CDR2 is YYDKDF (reference sequence). The V gene end was trimmed by 0 bases and the J gene end by 1 base; junction bases not matched to a gene: 12. The CDR3 is 18 amino acids. In this sample, this clonotype turned up many times. Both TCRalpha and TCRbeta chains were reverse transcribed with V-gene-specific primers. TCR amplification used 20 to 25 PCR cycles, a constant-region primer and a V-primer adapter. TCRdb fed the reads into MiXCR, producing one record per CDR3 protein. This table holds approximately 91,000 distinct CDR3 sequences, 20% found once.

The gene calls are TRBV15 and TRBJ2-7; 7 bases fit TRBD1. The TCR was taken from a female donor with ovarian cancer. Source: PBMCs, taken after low-dose radiotherapy plus immunotherapy. CDR3 in amino acids: CATSRDPRQGLSSYEQYF. The CDR3 coding sequence is TGTGCCACCAGCAGAGACCCTAGACAGGGCCTAAGTTCCTACGAGCAGTACTTC. Full variable domain (remainder filled in from reference TRBV15 and TRBJ2-7): DAMVIQNPRYQVTQFGKPVTLSCSQTLNHNVMYWYQQKSSQAPKLLFHYYDKDFNNEADTPDNFQSRRPNTSFCFLDIRSPGLGDTAMYLCATSRDPRQGLSSYEQYFGPGTRLTVT.